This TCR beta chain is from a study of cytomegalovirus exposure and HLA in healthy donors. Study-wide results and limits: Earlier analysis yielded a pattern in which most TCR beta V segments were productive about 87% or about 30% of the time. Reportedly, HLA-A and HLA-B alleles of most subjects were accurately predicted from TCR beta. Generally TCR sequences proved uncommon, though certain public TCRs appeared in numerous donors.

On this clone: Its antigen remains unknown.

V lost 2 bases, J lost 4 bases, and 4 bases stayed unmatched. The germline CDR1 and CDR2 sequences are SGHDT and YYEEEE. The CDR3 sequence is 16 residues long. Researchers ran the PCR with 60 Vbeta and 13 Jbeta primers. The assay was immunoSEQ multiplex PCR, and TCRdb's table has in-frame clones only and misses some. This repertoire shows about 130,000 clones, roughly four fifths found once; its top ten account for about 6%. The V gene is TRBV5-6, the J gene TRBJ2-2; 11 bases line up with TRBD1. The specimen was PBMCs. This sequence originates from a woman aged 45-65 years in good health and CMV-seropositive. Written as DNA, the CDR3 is TGTGCCAGCAGCTTTGGGACAGGGGGTCTCACCGGGGAGCTGTTTTTT. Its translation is CASSFGTGGLTGELFF. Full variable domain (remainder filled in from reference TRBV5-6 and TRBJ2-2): DAGVTQSPTHLIKTRGQQVTLRCSPKSGHDTVSWYQQALGQGPQFIFQYYEEEERQRGNFPDRFSGHQFPNYSSELNVNALLLGDSALYLCASSFGTGGLTGELFFGEGSRLTVL.